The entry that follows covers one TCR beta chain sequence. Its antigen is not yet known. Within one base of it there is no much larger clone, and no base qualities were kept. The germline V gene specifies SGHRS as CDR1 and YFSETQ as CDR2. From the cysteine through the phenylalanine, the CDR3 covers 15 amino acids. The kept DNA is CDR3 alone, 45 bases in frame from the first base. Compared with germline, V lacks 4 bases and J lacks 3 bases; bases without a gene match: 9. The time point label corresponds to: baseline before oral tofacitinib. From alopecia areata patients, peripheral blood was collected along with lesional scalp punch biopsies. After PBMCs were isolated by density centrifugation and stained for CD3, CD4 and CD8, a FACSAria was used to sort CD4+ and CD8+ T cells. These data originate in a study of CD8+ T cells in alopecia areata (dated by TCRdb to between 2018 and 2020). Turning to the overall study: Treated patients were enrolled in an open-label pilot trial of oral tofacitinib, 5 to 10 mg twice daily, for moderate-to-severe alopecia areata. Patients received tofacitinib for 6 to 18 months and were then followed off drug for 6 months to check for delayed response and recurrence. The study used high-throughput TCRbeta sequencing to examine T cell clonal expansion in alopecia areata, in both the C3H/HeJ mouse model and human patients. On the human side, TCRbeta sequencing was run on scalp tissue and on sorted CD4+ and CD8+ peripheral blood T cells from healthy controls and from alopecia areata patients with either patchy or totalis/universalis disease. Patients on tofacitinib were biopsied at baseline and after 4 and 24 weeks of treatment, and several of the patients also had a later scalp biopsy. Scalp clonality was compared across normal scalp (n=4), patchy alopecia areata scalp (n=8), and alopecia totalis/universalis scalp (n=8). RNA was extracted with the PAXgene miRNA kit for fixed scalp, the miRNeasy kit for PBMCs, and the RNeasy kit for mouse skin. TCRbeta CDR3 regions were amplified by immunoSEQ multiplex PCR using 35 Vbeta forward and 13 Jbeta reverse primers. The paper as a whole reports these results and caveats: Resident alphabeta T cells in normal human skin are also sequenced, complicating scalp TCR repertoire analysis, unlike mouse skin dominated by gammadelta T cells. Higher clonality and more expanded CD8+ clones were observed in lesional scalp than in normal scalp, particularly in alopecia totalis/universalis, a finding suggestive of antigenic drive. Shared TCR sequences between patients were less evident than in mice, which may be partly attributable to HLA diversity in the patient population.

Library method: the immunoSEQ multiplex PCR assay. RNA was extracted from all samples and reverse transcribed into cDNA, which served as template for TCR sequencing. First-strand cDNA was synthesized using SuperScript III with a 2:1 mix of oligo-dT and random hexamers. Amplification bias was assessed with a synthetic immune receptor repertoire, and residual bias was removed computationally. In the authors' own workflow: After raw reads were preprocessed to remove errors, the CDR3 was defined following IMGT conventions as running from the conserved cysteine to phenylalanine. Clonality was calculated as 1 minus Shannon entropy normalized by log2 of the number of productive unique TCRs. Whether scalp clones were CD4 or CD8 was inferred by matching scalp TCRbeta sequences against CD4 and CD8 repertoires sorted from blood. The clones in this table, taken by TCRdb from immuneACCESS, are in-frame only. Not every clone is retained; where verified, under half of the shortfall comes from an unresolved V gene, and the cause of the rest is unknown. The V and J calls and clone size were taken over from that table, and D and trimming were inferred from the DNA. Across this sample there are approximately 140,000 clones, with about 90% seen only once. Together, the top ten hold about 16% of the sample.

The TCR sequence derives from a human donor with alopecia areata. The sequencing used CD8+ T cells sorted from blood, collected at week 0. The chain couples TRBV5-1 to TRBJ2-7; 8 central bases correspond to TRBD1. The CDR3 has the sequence CASSHPMTGDYEQYF. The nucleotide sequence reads TGCGCCAGCAGCCACCCGATGACAGGGGACTACGAGCAGTACTTC.